This T cell receptor (beta chain) is from a study of Tregs in tolerant kidney transplant recipients. To note about this clone: The target antigen is unknown. Coverage ceases 3 residues before the CDR3 finishes, and the germline J gene fills in the end.

Study-level findings and limits: For some patients, primers changed over time, blocking nucleotide-level comparison.

Related graft donors supplied nonmyeloablative bone marrow transplants, and mixed chimerism was transient. The germline V gene encodes CDR1 LGHNA and CDR2 YNFKEQ. This CDR3 region has 16 residues. Trimming left V 3 bases short and J 2 bases short, with 14 bases between. Only in-frame clones appear in the TCRdb table, and some are missing; sequencing was by immunoSEQ multiplex PCR. The sample totals around 33,000 clones. The source was CD4+ T cells from blood (PBMCs), collected 24 months after the transplant. V is TRBV4-2 and J is TRBJ1-3; no definite D call. This TCR was recovered from a human patient who received a combined kidney and bone marrow transplant. Some T cells may trace back to the graft donor. CDR3 sequence reads: CASSQPFERAGNTIYF. CDR3 DNA (partial): TGTGCCAGCAGCCAGCCTTTTGAACGGGCTGGAAACACC.